The 20 T cell receptor beta chains below were found in one sample sequenced in a study of shared clonotypes between healthy human individuals. Using immunoSEQ multiplex PCR, the repertoire was profiled, and TCRdb retains in-frame clones only, with some absent. The profile shows more than 2 million clones, 85% to 95% of them singletons. Sequenced material: naive CD4+ T cells sorted from blood. Subset meaning: CD45RA+ positively selected. The source of these receptors is a man younger than 30 in good health.

The CDR3 loop reads CASSYLNTEAFF. The CDR3 DNA sequence: TGTGCCAGCAGCTACTTGAACACTGAAGCTTTCTTT. The chain combines TRBV7-9 with TRBJ1-1; unclear D gene. V lost 4 bases and J 0 bases, leaving 3 bases between the germline ends. CDR1 SEHNR and CDR2 FQNEAQ come from the germline V gene (reference sequence). CDR3 length equals 12 residues.

This rearrangement joins TRBV5-1 to TRBJ2-3; perhaps TRBD2 as D (7 bases). CDR3 length: 14 residues. The ends were cut back, 4 bases at V and 1 base at J, with 10 bases in the middle. The V gene's germline CDR1 is SGHRS and CDR2 YFSETQ. The CDR3 sequence: CASSPGGGTDTQYF. As DNA, the CDR3 is TGCGCCAGCAGCCCGGGGGGCGGCACAGATACGCAGTATTTT.

V is TRBV28 and J is TRBJ2-2; D is undetermined. V lost 3 bases and J 1 base, leaving 6 bases between the germline ends. The germline CDR1 and CDR2 sequences are MDHEN and SYDVKM. CDR3 size: 14 residues. The CDR3 DNA is TGTGCCAGCAGTTTCTTCCTGAACACCGGGGAGCTGTTTTTT. Protein product: CASSFFLNTGELFF.

The chain recombines TRBV28 with TRBJ2-4; D remains unclear. CDR1 and CDR2 (germline): MDHEN, SYDVKM. The length of the CDR3 is 14 residues. V was pared by 6 bases and J by 0 bases, with 9 bases between. CDR3 sequence reads: CASSRGVAKNIQYF. The DNA of the CDR3 is TGTGCCAGCAGCCGCGGAGTAGCCAAAAACATTCAGTACTTC.

The chain carries TRBV5-4 and TRBJ2-7; 9 bases fit TRBD1. Germline V lookup: CDR1 SGHNT, CDR2 YYREEE (reference sequence). The V gene end was trimmed by 4 bases and the J gene end by 1 base; junction bases not matched to a gene: 9. This CDR3 is 16 amino acids long. The CDR3 bases are TGTGCCAGCAGCCCTGGGGGGGGACAGGGTTCCTACGAGCAGTACTTC. It yields the protein CASSPGGGQGSYEQYF.

The rearrangement links TRBV27 to TRBJ2-7; D not certain. This CDR3 spans 13 amino acids. CDR1 and CDR2 (germline): MNHEY, SMNVEV (reference sequence). Trimming shortened V by 4 bases and J by 5 bases, and 12 bases separated the two germline ends. The CDR3 region is CASSYRLAHEQYF. CDR3 nucleotides: TGTGCCAGCAGTTACCGATTAGCCCACGAGCAGTACTTC.

The chain joins TRBV7-3 to TRBJ1-2; D might be TRBD1 (5 bases). The CDR3 is 16 residues long. Germline CDR1 and CDR2: SGHTA and FQGTGA. The V and J ends lost 1 base and 8 bases respectively, with 20 bases between them. CDR3 nucleotides: TGTGCCAGCAGCTTAAATAGGGATCAGGGACCGAAAGGCTACACCTTC. This codes for CASSLNRDQGPKGYTF.

As concerns this clone: The same CDR3 arises from other DNA sequences in this sample as well. The chain recombines TRBV18 with TRBJ1-3, with TRBD1 matching over 7 bases. This CDR3 contains 14 residues. The V gene end was trimmed by 2 bases and the J gene end by 2 bases; junction bases not matched to a gene: 0. CDR1 KGHSH and CDR2 LQKENI come from the germline V gene. The CDR3 here is CASSPDRAGNTIYF. The CDR3 bases are TGTGCCAGCTCACCAGACAGGGCTGGAAACACCATATATTTT.

This rearrangement joins TRBV6-1 to TRBJ2-2; D may be TRBD1 (5 bases). Germline V gene data show CDR1 as MNHNS and CDR2 as SASEGT. The germline V and J ends were trimmed by 10 bases and 1 base, with 13 bases remaining between them. The CDR3 runs 14 residues. In nucleotides, the CDR3 is TGTGCCACCAACCTCGACAGGAACACCGGGGAGCTGTTTTTT. Amino acid sequence: CATNLDRNTGELFF.

The chain employs TRBV2 and TRBJ2-7, with TRBD2 as a possible D gene (6 bases). The V end was cut by 8 bases, the J end by 0 bases, with 14 bases between. The germline V gene encodes CDR1 SNHLY and CDR2 FYNNEI. The length of the CDR3 is 14 residues. CDR3 amino acids: CASRPAEGSYEQYF. CDR3 coding DNA: TGTGCCAGCCGCCCCGCGGAGGGCTCCTACGAGCAGTACTTC.

The chain recombines TRBV11-2 with TRBJ2-7, with D unresolved. This CDR3 has 16 amino acids. CDR1 and CDR2 from the germline V gene are SGHAT and FQNNGV. V shed 1 base and J shed 0 bases, with 13 bases lying between them. The chain's CDR3 is CASSLGVAESSYEQYF. Written as DNA, the CDR3 is TGTGCCAGCAGCTTAGGGGTAGCAGAGAGCTCCTACGAGCAGTACTTC. Supplemented by reference TRBV11-2 and TRBJ2-7, the full variable domain reads EAGVAQSPRYKIIEKRQSVAFWCNPISGHATLYWYQQILGQGPKLLIQFQNNGVVDDSQLPKDRFSAERLKGVDSTLKIQPAKLEDSAVYLCASSLGVAESSYEQYFGPGTRLTVT.

This chain links TRBV6-5 with TRBJ1-6; 7 bases line up with TRBD1. This CDR3 is 15 amino acids long. J lost 10 bases, V lost 0 bases, and 6 bases had no gene match. Per germline, CDR1 MNHEY and CDR2 SVGAGI. The CDR3 protein is CASSYSDRVRSPLHF. Written as DNA, the CDR3 is TGTGCCAGCAGTTACTCCGACAGGGTTCGGTCACCCCTCCACTTT.

This sequence joins TRBV5-1 and TRBJ2-7; 14 nucleotides match TRBD2. The CDR3 covers 14 residues. The trim removed 4 bases at V and 13 bases at J, leaving 10 bases unmatched. The V gene's germline CDR1 is SGHRS and CDR2 YFSETQ. CDR3 residues: CASSEGQGTSGSYF. The DNA of the CDR3 is TGCGCCAGCAGCGAGGGACAGGGGACTAGCGGGAGCTACTTC.

The chain carries TRBV6-5 and TRBJ1-5; D uncertain. Trimming shortened V by 2 bases and J by 4 bases, and 6 bases separated the two germline ends. This CDR3 spans 13 amino acids. CDR1 and CDR2 from the germline V gene are MNHEY and SVGAGI. The DNA for the CDR3 is TGTGCCAGCAGTTACAGGGCTAATCAGCCCCAGCATTTT. Protein product: CASSYRANQPQHF.

The chain has TRBV5-6 and TRBJ2-7, with D unclear. CDR1 is SGHDT, CDR2 YYEEEE, per germline. CDR3 length: 15 residues. V shed 0 bases and J shed 1 base, with 11 bases lying between them. CDR3 loop: CASSLVSALSYEQYF. The DNA for the CDR3 is TGTGCCAGCAGCTTGGTATCAGCTCTATCCTACGAGCAGTACTTC.

This clone came up once. A read error may explain this, as a much larger clone is one base away. CDR3 DNA sequence: TGTGCCAGCAGCCGGGACAGCGACGAGCAGTACTTC. Protein: CASSRDSDEQYF. This chain links TRBV11-3 with TRBJ2-7, with TRBD1 identical over 7 bases. Germline values: CDR1 SGHNT, CDR2 YENEEA. This CDR3 region has 12 residues. The J segment lost 5 bases and the V segment lost 5 bases, leaving 3 bases of the junction unmatched.

The genes are TRBV23-1 and TRBJ1-6; D unresolved. TRBV23-1 has ORF status, its function being uncertain. The CDR3 length is 19 residues. Trimming took off 2 bases at V and 0 bases at J, with 17 bases between the two ends. This chain's CDR3 is CASSQRRAHQPSYNSPLHF. The CDR3 bases are TGCGCCAGCAGTCAAAGGAGGGCTCATCAACCCTCCTATAATTCACCCCTCCACTTT.

The chain is built from TRBV19 and TRBJ1-4; maybe TRBD1 (6 bases). Trimming shortened V by 3 bases and J by 0 bases, and 11 bases separated the two germline ends. Germline V gene data show CDR1 as LNHDA and CDR2 as SQIVND (reference sequence). The CDR3 covers 16 residues. In DNA form, the CDR3 reads TGTGCCAGTAGTATGGCGGGGGCTGCAACTAATGAAAAACTGTTTTTT. It translates to CASSMAGAATNEKLFF.

This chain links TRBV5-1 with TRBJ2-2; D perhaps matches TRBD2 (7 bases). Germline V gene lookup returns CDR1 SGHRS and CDR2 YFSETQ. The V gene lost 4 bases and the J gene lost 6 bases, with 13 bases spanning the gap. CDR3 length: 14 residues. CDR3 coding DNA: TGCGCCAGCAGCGGGGGGGCCCGCGCCGGGGAGCTGTTTTTT. Its protein product is CASSGGARAGELFF. Full variable domain (missing parts from reference TRBV5-1 and TRBJ2-2): KAGVTQTPRYLIKTRGQQVTLSCSPISGHRSVSWYQQTPGQGLQFLFEYFSETQRNKGNFPGRFSGRQFSNSRSEMNVSTLELGDSALYLCASSGGARAGELFFGEGSRLTVL.

The rearrangement joins TRBV7-9 to TRBJ1-1; D unclear. The CDR3 extends over 15 amino acids. CDR1 is SEHNR, CDR2 FQNEAQ, per germline (reference sequence). V was cut by 5 bases and J by 3 bases, with 16 bases left in between. The CDR3 sequence: CASSPPGTWDTEAFF. The CDR3 nucleotides are TGTGCCAGCAGCCCCCCTGGAACCTGGGACACTGAAGCTTTCTTT.